These 31 T cell receptor beta chains share one sample of origin, sequenced in a study of blood T cells in healthy people across ages. For the second PCR, which ran for 7 to 11 cycles, a sample-barcoded 5' primer and a J-beta primer mix were used. TCRdb analysed the 5' RACE reads with MiXCR anew, one entry per CDR3 protein. The data contain around 800,000 distinct CDR3 sequences, roughly 24% of them seen just once; the ten biggest clones take up about 2.9%. This same sample was also taken into another study, of T cells of mothers and their children.

Sequenced material: blood. The receptor source for this set is a boy aged 10-17 years in good health.

Notes on this clonotype: An end of the junction differs from the germline gene, which may be a read error. The J gene is TRBJ2-1, the V gene TRBV7-9, with 10 bases matching TRBD2. Per germline, CDR1 SEHNR and CDR2 FQNEAQ (reference sequence). CDR3 length: 15 residues. CDR3 DNA: TGTGCCAGCAGCTTAGGGACTAGCGGACATAATGGGCAGTTCTTC. This sequence encodes CASSLGTSGHNGQFF. The complete variable domain, with remaining parts taken from reference TRBV7-9 and TRBJ2-1, reads DTGVSQNPRHKITKRGQNVTFRCDPISEHNRLYWYRQTLGQGPEFLTYFQNEAQLEKSRLLSDRFSAERPKGSFSTLEIQRTEQGDSAMYLCASSLGTSGHNGQFFGPGTRLTVL.

The rearrangement uses TRBV4-1 and TRBJ1-5; TRBD1 matches at 8 bases. Germline V gene data show CDR1 as MGHRA and CDR2 as YSYEKL. The length of the CDR3 is 16 residues. With V trimmed by 3 bases and J by 3 bases, 7 bases remained unmatched. The CDR3 sequence: CASSQIGQGFNQPQHF. In nucleotides, the CDR3 is TGCGCCAGCAGCCAGATTGGACAGGGCTTCAATCAGCCCCAGCATTTT.

This clonotype was counted only a few times. The chain recombines TRBV6-2 or TRBV6-3 with TRBJ1-2; 8 nucleotides line up with TRBD1. Germline assignment: CDR1 MNHEY and CDR2 SVGEGT. With 2 bases clipped from V and 6 bases from J, the junction kept 5 bases outside the gene matches. The CDR3 loop spans 14 amino acids. In nucleotides, the CDR3 is TGTGCCAGCAGTTACGGCTCAGGGGGCCATGGCTACACCTTC. This sequence encodes CASSYGSGGHGYTF.

The chain couples TRBV12-3 or TRBV12-4 to TRBJ2-3; D is undetermined. V gave up 5 bases and J gave up 6 bases, with 9 bases separating them. This CDR3 comprises 12 residues. The DNA for the CDR3 is TGTGCCAGCAGTCCCTTTGCGGATACGCAGTATTTT. Translating it yields CASSPFADTQYF.

V and J are TRBV6-4 and TRBJ2-1; TRBD1 might be the D (5 bases). V was pared by 6 bases and J by 0 bases, with 9 bases between. The CDR3 contains 14 residues. From germline, CDR1 is MRHNA and CDR2 SNTAGT. The CDR3 is CASSQGVSYNEQFF. CDR3 bases: TGTGCCAGCAGCCAGGGTGTCTCCTACAATGAGCAGTTCTTC.

The chain carries TRBV6-1 and TRBJ2-3; 9 bases line up with TRBD2. V was clipped by 2 bases and J by 6 bases; unmatched bases: 12. The CDR3 length is 17 residues. Germline V gene data show CDR1 as MNHNS and CDR2 as SASEGT. The CDR3 sequence is CASSELSSGGGLDTQYF. CDR3 nucleotides: TGTGCCAGCAGTGAACTGAGTAGCGGGGGTGGGTTGGATACGCAGTATTTT.

This clonotype was detected only a few times. V is TRBV5-1 and J is TRBJ2-5; D is unclear. The CDR3 loop spans 16 amino acids. The germline gives CDR1 SGHRS, CDR2 YFSETQ. V was pared by 0 bases and J by 0 bases, with 12 bases between. CDR3 nucleotide sequence: TGCGCCAGCAGCTTGGAGGGCCCTTGGTACCAAGAGACCCAGTACTTC. The encoded protein is CASSLEGPWYQETQYF.

This clonotype turned up a few times. The V call is TRBV10-2, the J call TRBJ2-7; perhaps TRBD1 as D (8 bases). This CDR3 region has 14 residues. V lost 10 bases and J lost 6, with 22 bases in between. Germline V CDR1 and CDR2: WSHSY, SAAADI. CDR3 nucleotide sequence: TGCGCCACCTGGCCAACAGGGGGAGGGAGCGAGCAGTACTTC. Amino acid sequence: CATWPTGGGSEQYF.

In this sample, this clonotype turned up many times. The gene calls are TRBV12-3 or TRBV12-4 and TRBJ2-3; no definite D call. Trimming cost V 6 bases and J 4 bases, with 8 bases left between them. The CDR3 length is 12 residues. CDR3 residues: CASSLIADTQYF. The DNA for the CDR3 is TGTGCCAGCAGCTTAATCGCAGATACGCAGTATTTT.

The chain recombines TRBV5-1 with TRBJ2-4; perhaps TRBD2 as D (7 bases). CDR1 and CDR2 from the germline V gene are SGHRS and YFSETQ. V gave up 4 bases and J gave up 2 bases, with 13 bases separating them. CDR3 length: 15 residues. CDR3 coding DNA: TGCGCCAGCAGCCTATGGGGGGGCCCCAAAAACATTCAGTACTTC. Protein product: CASSLWGGPKNIQYF.

The gene calls are TRBV4-1 and TRBJ2-1; D possibly corresponds to TRBD1 (7 bases). Germline V gives CDR1 MGHRA, CDR2 YSYEKL. Between the trimmed V and J ends, which lost 1 base and 4 bases, there was a span of 11 bases. There are 15 residues in the CDR3. Here the CDR3 reads CASSQGRGLYNEQFF. CDR3 nucleotide sequence: TGCGCCAGCAGCCAAGGGAGGGGGCTATACAATGAGCAGTTCTTC.

The chain couples TRBV29-1 to TRBJ2-1; 7 nucleotides agree with TRBD1. V trimming: 8 bases; J trimming: 2 bases; junction bases outside the gene matches: 6. Germline CDR1 is SQVTM and CDR2 is ANQGSEA. The CDR3 covers 13 residues. The CDR3 loop reads CSSRQGTYNEQFF. DNA of the CDR3: TGCAGCTCAAGACAGGGAACCTACAATGAGCAGTTCTTC.

The J gene is TRBJ1-3, the V gene TRBV6-6; the D gene is possibly TRBD1 (5 bases). This CDR3 is 13 amino acids long. The V gene's germline CDR1 is MNHNY and CDR2 SVGAGI (reference sequence). V was clipped by 5 bases and J by 1 base, with 6 bases between them. The CDR3 DNA follows: TGTGCCAGCAGTCGACAGTCTGGAAACACCATATATTTT. Encoded protein: CASSRQSGNTIYF.

The chain links TRBV12-3 or TRBV12-4 to TRBJ1-4, with 9 bases matching TRBD1. V shed 6 bases, J shed 7 bases, and the junction held 6 bases outside the gene matches. The CDR3 is made up of 14 amino acids. This CDR3 reads CASSRQGGAEKLFF. CDR3 in DNA: TGTGCCAGCAGCCGACAGGGGGGGGCTGAAAAACTGTTTTTT.

The chain uses TRBV12-3 or TRBV12-4 and TRBJ2-6, with D unresolved. The CDR3 extends over 15 amino acids. Deletions cut 5 bases from V and 0 bases from J, with 8 bases between. The CDR3 DNA reads as TGTGCCAGCAGTCCACTGGGCTCTGGGGCCAACGTCCTGACTTTC. This codes for CASSPLGSGANVLTF.

This clonotype was observed a few times. This chain uses TRBV18 with TRBJ2-2; 9 bases align to TRBD2. The CDR3 runs 16 residues. V was pared by 5 bases and J by 1 base, with 5 bases of the junction left unmatched. Germline values: CDR1 KGHSH, CDR2 LQKENI. CDR3 sequence reads: CASSVRLAENTGELFF. CDR3 coding DNA: TGTGCCAGCTCAGTAAGACTAGCGGAGAACACCGGGGAGCTGTTTTTT.

V gene TRBV5-1 combines with J gene TRBJ1-2; maybe TRBD1 (6 bases). Germline V gives CDR1 SGHRS, CDR2 YFSETQ. The ends were cut back, 0 bases at V and 0 bases at J, with 12 bases in the middle. The CDR3 is made up of 16 amino acids. The DNA of the CDR3 is TGCGCCAGCAGCTTGGTGACAGGCGCCACTAACTATGGCTACACCTTC. It yields the protein CASSLVTGATNYGYTF.

The V and J genes are TRBV2 and TRBJ1-2, with no clear D. V gave up 5 bases and J gave up 2 bases, with 9 bases separating them. The CDR3 is 13 residues long. Germline loops: CDR1 SNHLY, CDR2 FYNNEI. DNA of the CDR3: TGTGCCAGCAGTCCTGAAAAAAACTATGGCTACACCTTC. Translated, it gives CASSPEKNYGYTF.

A word on this clonotype: Germline is not matched at one junction end, which may reflect a read error. The rearrangement joins TRBV2 to TRBJ2-5; TRBD2 is a possible D gene (5 bases). Germline V gene sequence: CDR1 SNHLY, CDR2 FYNNEI. There are 15 residues in the CDR3. The CDR3 region has the DNA TGTGCCAGCAGTGGACTCGGAGGCTCCTACAATGAGCAGTCCTTC. It is translated as CASSGLGGSYNEQSF.

This chain uses TRBV12-5 with TRBJ2-5; 7 bases align to TRBD2. The germline CDR1 and CDR2 sequences are LGHNT and FRNRAP. V shed 2 bases and J 9 bases; nucleotides not matched to a gene: 9. The CDR3 covers 14 residues. For the CDR3, the DNA is TGTGCTAGTGGTTTGCCCGGGGCCCGGGAGGCCCAGTACTTC. As protein: CASGLPGAREAQYF.

This clonotype was picked up a small number of times. The chain is built from TRBV20-1 and TRBJ2-5; TRBD1 or TRBD2 may be the D gene (5 bases each). V gave up 0 bases and J gave up 4 bases, with 12 bases separating them. Germline V gives CDR1 DFQATT, CDR2 SNEGSKA (reference sequence). This CDR3 has 14 amino acids. The CDR3 sequence: CSAREGVARETQYF. In DNA, the CDR3 is TGCAGTGCTAGAGAAGGGGTAGCGCGAGAGACCCAGTACTTC.

This rearrangement joins TRBV20-1 to TRBJ1-1, with 7 bases that match TRBD1. The trim removed 6 bases at V and 4 bases at J, leaving 8 bases unmatched. Per germline, CDR1 DFQATT and CDR2 SNEGSKA (reference sequence). The CDR3 contains 13 residues. This CDR3 is CSALDRVGTEAFF. The CDR3 bases are TGCAGTGCCCTAGACAGGGTGGGCACTGAAGCTTTCTTT.

The chain combines TRBV4-1 with TRBJ2-5; D not resolved. The J call may be in error: the DNA end matches TRBJ2-1 better. The CDR3 runs to 16 residues. Germline CDR1 MGHRA, CDR2 YSYEKL. This CDR3 reads CASSQARADKNNEQFF. The CDR3 nucleotides are TGCGCCAGCAGCCAAGCCCGGGCCGACAAAAACAATGAGCAGTTCTTC.

This chain joins TRBV3-1 and TRBJ2-6, with D possibly being TRBD1 (7 bases). V was trimmed by 4 bases and J by 3 bases, leaving 13 bases between them. The length of the CDR3 is 16 residues. Germline assignment: CDR1 LGHDT and CDR2 YNNKEL (reference sequence). CDR3 residues: CASSRGDRRGANVLTF. CDR3 in DNA: TGTGCCAGCAGCCGCGGGGACAGACGTGGGGCCAACGTCCTGACTTTC.

The chain links TRBV10-3 to TRBJ2-5; D is perhaps TRBD2 (7 bases). TRBJ2-1 matches the DNA end more closely, so the J call is doubtful. The CDR3 totals 13 residues. Germline loops: CDR1 ENHRY, CDR2 SYGVKD. The chain's CDR3 is CAISDGGADEQFF. DNA of the CDR3: TGTGCCATCAGTGATGGGGGGGCGGATGAGCAGTTCTTC.

This clonotype was observed a handful of times. As DNA, the CDR3 is TGCAGCGTTGAAGAGACAGGACCTTCTAACTATGGCTACACCTTC. The encoded protein is CSVEETGPSNYGYTF. This chain uses TRBV29-1 with TRBJ1-2, with D possibly TRBD1 on 6 matching bases. V lost 0 bases and J 0 bases, leaving 11 bases between the germline ends. The germline V gene encodes CDR1 SQVTM and CDR2 ANQGSEA. This CDR3 has 15 amino acids.

The rearrangement joins TRBV6-1 to TRBJ1-4, with 7 bases that match TRBD1. V lost 4 bases to trimming and J lost 10 bases; unmatched junction nucleotides: 6. The CDR3 consists of 13 residues. Germline CDR1 MNHNS, CDR2 SASEGT. CDR3 region: CASSVTGTAKLFF. The CDR3 region has the DNA TGTGCCAGCAGTGTCACCGGGACAGCAAAACTGTTTTTT.

This chain connects TRBV19 to TRBJ2-1, with D perhaps TRBD1 (5 bases). Trimming shortened V by 6 bases and J by 1 base, and 19 bases separated the two germline ends. There are 17 residues in the CDR3. The germline CDR1 and CDR2 sequences are LNHDA and SQIVND (reference sequence). CDR3 coding DNA: TGTGCCAGTAGCCAGGGTTTGTCCTCTGGGTCCTACAATGAGCAGTTCTTC. This encodes CASSQGLSSGSYNEQFF.

This chain links TRBV9 with TRBJ2-3, with a possible D match to TRBD2 (6 bases). The V end lost 0 bases, the J end lost 5 bases, and 10 bases lay between the germline ends. The CDR3 length is 14 residues. Germline V gives CDR1 SGDLS, CDR2 YYNGEE. CDR3 sequence reads: CASSVVGGIDTQYF. The CDR3 coding sequence is TGTGCCAGCAGCGTAGTGGGAGGTATAGATACGCAGTATTTT.

This clonotype was found a few times. The J gene is TRBJ2-6, the V gene TRBV2; no reliable D call. Trimming took 2 bases from V and 1 from J, leaving 9 bases between them. Germline V gene data show CDR1 as SNHLY and CDR2 as FYNNEI. This CDR3 region has 16 residues. The CDR3 loop is CASSETRNSGANVLTF. CDR3 DNA: TGTGCCAGCAGTGAAACCAGGAATTCTGGGGCCAACGTCCTGACTTTC.

This clonotype was counted between two and nine times. The rearrangement joins TRBV29-1 to TRBJ2-5; D tentatively reads TRBD1 or TRBD2 (6 bases each). Trimming stripped 8 bases from V and 5 bases from J, with 18 bases between. The germline V gene has CDR1 SQVTM and CDR2 ANQGSEA. This CDR3 is 13 amino acids long. CDR3 DNA sequence: TGCAGCTTGAAACCGGGGGCCAGGGAGACCCAGTACTTC. Amino acid sequence: CSLKPGARETQYF.